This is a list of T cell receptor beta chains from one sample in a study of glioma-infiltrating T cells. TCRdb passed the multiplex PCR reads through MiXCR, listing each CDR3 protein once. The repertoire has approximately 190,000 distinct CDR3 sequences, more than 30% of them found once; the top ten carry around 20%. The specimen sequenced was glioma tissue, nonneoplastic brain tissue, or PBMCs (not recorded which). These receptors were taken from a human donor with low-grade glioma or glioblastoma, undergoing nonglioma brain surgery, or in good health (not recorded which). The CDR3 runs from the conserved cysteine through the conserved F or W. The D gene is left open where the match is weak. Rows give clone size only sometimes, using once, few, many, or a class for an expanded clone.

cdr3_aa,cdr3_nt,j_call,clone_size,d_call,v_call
CASSLDRGSSYNEQFF,TGCGCCAGCAGCTTGGATCGGGGGAGTTCGTACAATGAGCAGTTCTTC,TRBJ2-1,many,NA,TRBV5-1
CASSQDGGAGAKNIQYF,TGTGCCAGCAGCCAAGATGGGGGGGCTGGAGCCAAAAACATTCAGTACTTC,TRBJ2-4,many,NA,TRBV3-1
CSATRGQLNYGYTF,TGCAGTGCTACCCGAGGACAGCTTAACTATGGCTACACCTTC,TRBJ1-2,many,NA,TRBV20-1
CASSALTSNYYEQYF,TGCGCCAGCAGCGCCCTGACTAGCAACTACTACGAACAGTACTTC,TRBJ2-7,few,TRBD2,TRBV5-1
CASSGIWGNQPQHF,TGTGCCAGCAGTGGTATCTGGGGCAATCAGCCCCAGCATTTT,TRBJ1-5,few,NA,TRBV12-3/TRBV12-4
CSARGPRGVTEAFF,TGCAGTGCTAGGGGTCCCAGAGGGGTAACTGAAGCTTTCTTT,TRBJ1-1,many,NA,TRBV20-1
CASSPTPPQTDTQYF,TGTGCCAGCTCACCAACACCTCCGCAAACAGATACGCAGTATTTT,TRBJ2-3,many,NA,TRBV18
CASSYPPLAGGSYNEQFF,TGTGCCAGCAGTTACCCACCATTAGCGGGAGGGTCCTACAATGAGCAGTTCTTC,TRBJ2-1,many,TRBD2,TRBV6-2/TRBV6-3
CASTNWAGASSISGYTF,TGTGCCAGCACCAACTGGGCAGGGGCCTCCTCTATCTCTGGCTACACCTTC,TRBJ1-2,once,NA,TRBV6-1
CASSFLDITDTQYF,TGTGCCAGCAGTTTCCTAGATATCACAGATACGCAGTATTTT,TRBJ2-3,NA,NA,TRBV12-3/TRBV12-4
CASSLGQGQGFYEKDF,TGTGCCAGCAGTTTAGGACAGGGACAGGGATTTTACGAGAAGGACTTC,TRBJ2-7,NA,TRBD1,TRBV27
CASGGRFFSNEQFF,TGTGCCAGTGGGGGCCGGTTCTTTAGCAATGAGCAGTTCTTC,TRBJ2-1,NA,NA,TRBV19
CASSLVDRPDTQYF,TGTGCCAGCAGCTTAGTAGACAGGCCAGATACGCAGTATTTT,TRBJ2-3,NA,NA,TRBV5-6
CASSSPGLAREQYF,TGTGCCAGCAGTTCCCCGGGACTAGCACGAGAGCAGTACTTC,TRBJ2-7,many,TRBD2,TRBV28
CASSITHLTASYEQYF,TGTGCCAGTAGTATAACACATTTGACGGCCTCCTACGAGCAGTACTTC,TRBJ2-7,few,NA,TRBV19
CASSTGRVGPTEQFF,TGTGCCAGCAGCACCGGGAGAGTGGGACCCACTGAGCAGTTCTTC,TRBJ2-1,few,NA,TRBV5-4
CASTPGQVTTEAFF,TGTGCCAGCACCCCGGGACAGGTTACAACTGAAGCTTTCTTT,TRBJ1-1,NA,TRBD1,TRBV7-9
CASGPGEHEQFF,TGCGCCAGCGGGCCGGGGGAGCATGAGCAGTTCTTC,TRBJ2-1,many,NA,TRBV5-1
CASSLAGGSSYEQYF,TGTGCCAGCAGCTTAGCGGGAGGGAGCTCCTACGAGCAGTACTTC,TRBJ2-7,many,TRBD2,TRBV7-2
CASSFPETVGYTF,TGCGCCAGCAGCTTTCCGGAAACTGTTGGCTACACCTTC,TRBJ1-2,NA,NA,TRBV5-1
CASIRGQEDTEAFF,TGTGCCAGCATCAGGGGGCAAGAGGACACTGAAGCTTTCTTT,TRBJ1-1,NA,TRBD1,TRBV2
CASTRTTPLEQYF,TGTGCCAGCACGAGGACTACACCGTTAGAGCAGTACTTC,TRBJ2-7,many,NA,TRBV2
CASSLGAPGEQYF,TGTGCCAGCAGTTTGGGGGCCCCGGGAGAGCAGTACTTC,TRBJ2-7,NA,NA,TRBV12-3/TRBV12-4
CAIGTSSEQYF,TGTGCCATCGGGACTAGCAGCGAGCAGTACTTC,TRBJ2-7,many,TRBD2,TRBV12-3/TRBV12-4
CASSPRQHNSPLHF,TGTGCCAGCAGCCCTCGACAGCATAATTCACCCCTCCACTTT,TRBJ1-6,few,NA,TRBV11-2
CASSYVGEQFF,TGTGCCAGCAGTTATGTCGGGGAGCAGTTCTTC,TRBJ2-1,many,NA,TRBV6-1
CASSISSGSSYNEQFF,TGTGCCAGTAGTATATCTAGCGGTAGCTCCTACAATGAGCAGTTCTTC,TRBJ2-1,NA,TRBD2,TRBV19
CSASPGGYEQYF,TGCAGTGCTAGCCCGGGAGGGTACGAGCAGTACTTC,TRBJ2-7,many,TRBD2,TRBV20-1
CSVDSTWTTEAFF,TGCAGCGTTGATTCGACGTGGACCACTGAAGCTTTCTTT,TRBJ1-1,many,NA,TRBV29-1
CASSFRQAGGNQPQHF,TGTGCCAGCAGCTTCCGACAGGCGGGCGGCAATCAGCCCCAGCATTTT,TRBJ1-5,many,NA,TRBV7-2
CASSQPQGRGIQYF,TGCGCCAGCAGCCAGCCACAGGGTAGGGGCATTCAGTACTTC,TRBJ2-4,many,NA,TRBV4-1
CASSGLASYNEQFF,TGTGCCAGCAGCGGACTAGCGAGCTACAATGAGCAGTTCTTC,TRBJ2-1,many,TRBD2,TRBV27
CSADSGLAGADTQYF,TGCAGTGCAGATTCGGGACTAGCGGGAGCAGATACGCAGTATTTT,TRBJ2-3,NA,TRBD2,TRBV20-1
CIVGLTETQYF,TGCATCGTGGGACTGACAGAGACCCAGTACTTC,TRBJ2-5,NA,NA,TRBV29-1
CASSLAPGSDTGELFF,TGTGCCAGCAGCTTAGCGCCAGGGTCGGACACCGGGGAGCTGTTTTTT,TRBJ2-2,many,NA,TRBV7-6
CASSSRRWNTEAFF,TGTGCCAGCAGCTCTCGACGATGGAACACTGAAGCTTTCTTT,TRBJ1-1,many,NA,TRBV7-9
CASSDSGISSYEQYF,TGTGCCAGTAGTGATAGCGGAATCAGCTCCTACGAGCAGTACTTC,TRBJ2-7,NA,NA,TRBV19
CASRGLAGGQETQYF,TGTGCCAGCAGAGGACTAGCGGGAGGACAAGAGACCCAGTACTTC,TRBJ2-5,many,TRBD2,TRBV6-1
CASSDFPVTGLVIQHF,TGTGCCAGCAGTGATTTTCCCGTGACAGGGCTGGTAATCCAGCATTTT,TRBJ1-5,once,TRBD1,TRBV6-2/TRBV6-3
CSARIGGNQPQHF,TGCAGTGCTAGAATCGGGGGCAATCAGCCCCAGCATTTT,TRBJ1-5,many,NA,TRBV20-1